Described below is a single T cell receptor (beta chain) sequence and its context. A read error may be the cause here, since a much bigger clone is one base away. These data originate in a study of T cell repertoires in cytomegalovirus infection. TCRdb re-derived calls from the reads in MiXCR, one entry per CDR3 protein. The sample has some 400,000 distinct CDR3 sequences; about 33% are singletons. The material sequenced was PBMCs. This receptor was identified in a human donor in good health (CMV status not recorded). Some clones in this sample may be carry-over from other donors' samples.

The CDR3 coding sequence is TGTGCCAGCAGCCCCCACGGGGGGGGATCAGATACGCAGTATTTT. Translation gives CASSPHGGGSDTQYF. The rearrangement links TRBV7-6 to TRBJ2-3; 8 nucleotides line up with TRBD2. The CDR3 loop spans 15 amino acids. CDR1 SGHVS and CDR2 FNYEAQ come from the germline V gene. V lost 5 bases and J lost 4; bases outside the gene matches: 8. The full variable domain, completed using reference TRBV7-6 and TRBJ2-3, is GAGVSQSPRYKVTKRGQDVALRCDPISGHVSLYWYRQALGQGPEFLTYFNYEAQQDKSGLPNDRFSAERPEGSISTLTIQRTEQRDSAMYRCASSPHGGGSDTQYFGPGTRLTVL.